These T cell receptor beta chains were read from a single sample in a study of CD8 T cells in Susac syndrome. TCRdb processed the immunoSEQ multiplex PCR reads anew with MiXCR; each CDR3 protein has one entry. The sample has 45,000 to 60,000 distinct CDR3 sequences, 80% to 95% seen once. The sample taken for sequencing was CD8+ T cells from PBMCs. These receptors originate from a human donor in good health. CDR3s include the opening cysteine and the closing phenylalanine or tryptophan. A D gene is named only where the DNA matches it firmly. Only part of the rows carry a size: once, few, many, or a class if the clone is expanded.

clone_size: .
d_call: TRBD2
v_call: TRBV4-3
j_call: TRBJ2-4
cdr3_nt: TGCGCCAGCAGCCAAGATAGGTCTAGCGGGAGTTTAAGAAACATTCAGTACTTC
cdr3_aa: CASSQDRSSGSLRNIQYF

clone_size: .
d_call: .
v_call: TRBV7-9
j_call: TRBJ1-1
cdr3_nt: TGTGCCAGCAGCTTAGTCGTTAGGAACACTGAAGCTTTCTTT
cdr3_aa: CASSLVVRNTEAFF

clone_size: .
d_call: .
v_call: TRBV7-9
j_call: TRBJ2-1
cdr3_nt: TGTGCCAGCAGCTTTGTTGTCGGGGCCTACAATGAGCAGTTCTTC
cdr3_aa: CASSFVVGAYNEQFF

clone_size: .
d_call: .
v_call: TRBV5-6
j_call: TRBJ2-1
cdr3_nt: TGTGCCAGCAGCCAGGACTTAGGCGACAATGAGCAGTTCTTC
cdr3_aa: CASSQDLGDNEQFF

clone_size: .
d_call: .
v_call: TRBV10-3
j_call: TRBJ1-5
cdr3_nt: TGTGCCACCGGGGGGGGGCTCAATCAGCCCCAGCATTTT
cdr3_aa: CATGGGLNQPQHF

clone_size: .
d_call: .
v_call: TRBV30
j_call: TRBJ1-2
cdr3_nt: TGTGCCTGGAGCTGGGTCTCTACTGAGAGATATGGCTACACCTTC
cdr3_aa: CAWSWVSTERYGYTF

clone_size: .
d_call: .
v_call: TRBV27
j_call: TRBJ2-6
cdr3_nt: TGTGCCAGCAGTTTATCAGGCTGGAGCTCTGGGGCCAACGTCCTGACTTTC
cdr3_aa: CASSLSGWSSGANVLTF

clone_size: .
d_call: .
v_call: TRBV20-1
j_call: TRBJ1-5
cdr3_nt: TGCAGTGCTAGAGCAGTTGATAGCAATCAGCCCCAGCATTTT
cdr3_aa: CSARAVDSNQPQHF

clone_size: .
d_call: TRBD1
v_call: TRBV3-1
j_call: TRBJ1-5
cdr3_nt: TGTGCCAGCAGCCAAGAGGGGACAGGGGGCGGCCAGCCCCAGCATTTT
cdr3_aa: CASSQEGTGGGQPQHF

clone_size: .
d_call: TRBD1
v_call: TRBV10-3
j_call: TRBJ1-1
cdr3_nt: TGTGCCATCAGTTCCCCGGACAGGGGCACTGAAGCTTTCTTT
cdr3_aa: CAISSPDRGTEAFF

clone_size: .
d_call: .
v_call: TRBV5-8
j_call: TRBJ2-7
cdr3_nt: TGTGCCAGCAGCTTGTTGAGAGGGGCAGGGGCTTACTACGAGCAGTACTTC
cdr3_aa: CASSLLRGAGAYYEQYF

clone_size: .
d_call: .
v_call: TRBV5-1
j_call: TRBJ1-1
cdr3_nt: TGCGCCAGCAGCTTGGCCTGGGGGGAGAACACTGAAGCTTTCTTT
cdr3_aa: CASSLAWGENTEAFF

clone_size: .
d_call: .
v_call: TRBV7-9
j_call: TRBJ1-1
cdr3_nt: TGTGCCAGCAGCTTAGCGCCACAAGGAATGAACACTGAAGCTTTCTTT
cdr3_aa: CASSLAPQGMNTEAFF

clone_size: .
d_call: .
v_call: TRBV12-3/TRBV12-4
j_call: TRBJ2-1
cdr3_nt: TGTGCCAGCAGTGAGACTGCGACGGGTGAGCAGTTCTTC
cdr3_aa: CASSETATGEQFF

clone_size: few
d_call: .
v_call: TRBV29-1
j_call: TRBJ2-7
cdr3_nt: TGCAGCGTACGGACACCTTCTACCTACGAGCAGTACTTC
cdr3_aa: CSVRTPSTYEQYF

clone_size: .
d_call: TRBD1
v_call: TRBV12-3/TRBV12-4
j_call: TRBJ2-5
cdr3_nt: TGTGCCAGCAGGAGGGTGGCAGGGGGCCCTCAAGAGACCCAGTACTTC
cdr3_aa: CASRRVAGGPQETQYF

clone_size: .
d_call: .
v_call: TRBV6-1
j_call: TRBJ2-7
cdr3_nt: TGTGCCAGCAGGACCGGGGAGTGGTACGAGCAGTACTTC
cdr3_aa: CASRTGEWYEQYF

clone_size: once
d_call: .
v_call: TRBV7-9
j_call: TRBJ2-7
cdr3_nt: TGTGCCAGCAGCTTGGCACAAGGGACACTCTACGAGCAGTACTTC
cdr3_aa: CASSLAQGTLYEQYF

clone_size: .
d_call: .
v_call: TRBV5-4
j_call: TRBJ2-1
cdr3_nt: TGTGCCAGCAGCTTTACACAGGGAGGCGAGCAGTTCTTC
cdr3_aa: CASSFTQGGEQFF

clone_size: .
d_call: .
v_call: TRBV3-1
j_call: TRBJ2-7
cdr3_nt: TGTGCCAGCAGCCAAGAGGATCTAACAGTTACCTACGAGCAGTACTTC
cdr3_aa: CASSQEDLTVTYEQYF

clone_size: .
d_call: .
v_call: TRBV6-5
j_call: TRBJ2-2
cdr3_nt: TGTGCCAGCACGAGAGGGGCCGGGGAGCTGTTTTTT
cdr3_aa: CASTRGAGELFF

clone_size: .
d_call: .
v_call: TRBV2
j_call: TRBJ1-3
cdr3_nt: TGTGCCAGCAGGGACCAGGGAAGCTCTGGAAACACCATATATTTT
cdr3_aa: CASRDQGSSGNTIYF

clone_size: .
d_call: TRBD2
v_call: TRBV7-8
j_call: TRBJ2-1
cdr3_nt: TGTGCCAGCAGGGCTAGCGGGAGGGCGAATGAGCAGTTCTTC
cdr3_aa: CASRASGRANEQFF

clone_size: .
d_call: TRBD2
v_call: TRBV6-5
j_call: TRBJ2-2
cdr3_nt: TGTGCCAGCAGTTACTCGGGACTAGCGGGTCCCATTGGTTCCGGGGAGCTGTTTTTT
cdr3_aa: CASSYSGLAGPIGSGELFF

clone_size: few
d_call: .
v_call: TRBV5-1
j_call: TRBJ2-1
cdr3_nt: TGCGCCAGCAGCGGGAAATCCTACAATGAGCAGTTCTTC
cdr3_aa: CASSGKSYNEQFF

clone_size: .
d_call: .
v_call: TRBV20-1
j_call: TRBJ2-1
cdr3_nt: TGCAGTGCTGGACTCAGGAAGGATGAGCAGTTCTTC
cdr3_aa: CSAGLRKDEQFF

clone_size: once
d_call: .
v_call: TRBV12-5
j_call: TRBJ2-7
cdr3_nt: TGTGCTAGTGGTTTCGGTTCGTACGAGCAGTACTTC
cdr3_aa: CASGFGSYEQYF

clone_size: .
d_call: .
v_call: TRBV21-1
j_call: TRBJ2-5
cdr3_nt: TGTGCCAGCACCGACTTACAGCAAGAGACCCAGTACTTC
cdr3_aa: CASTDLQQETQYF

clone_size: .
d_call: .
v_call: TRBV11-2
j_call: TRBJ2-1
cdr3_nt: TGTGCCAGCAGCTTAGTCCGGGAGAGGGCCAATGAGCAGTTCTTC
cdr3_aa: CASSLVRERANEQFF

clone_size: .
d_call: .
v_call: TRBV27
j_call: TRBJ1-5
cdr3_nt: TGTGCCAGCAGCCAAACAGGGAGCAATCAGCCCCAGCATTTT
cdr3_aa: CASSQTGSNQPQHF

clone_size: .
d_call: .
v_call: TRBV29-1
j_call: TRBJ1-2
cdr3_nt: TGCAGCGTTGAAGATCCGTCCAAGGGCGACTATGGCTACACCTTC
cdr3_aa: CSVEDPSKGDYGYTF

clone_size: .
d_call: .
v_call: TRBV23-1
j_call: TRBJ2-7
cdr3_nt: TGCGCCAGCATGAGGGACCTTGTTGGGGAGCAGTACTTC
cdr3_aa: CASMRDLVGEQYF

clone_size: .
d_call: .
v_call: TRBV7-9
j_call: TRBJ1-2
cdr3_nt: TGTGCCAGCACCCGGGGAGACCGCCAAGGCCACTATGGCTACACCTTC
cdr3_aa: CASTRGDRQGHYGYTF

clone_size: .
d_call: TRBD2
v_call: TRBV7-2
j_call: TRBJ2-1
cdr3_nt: TGTGCCAGCAGCTTAGCGGCAATAGCGGGAGGATCCTACAATGAGCAGTTCTTC
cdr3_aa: CASSLAAIAGGSYNEQFF

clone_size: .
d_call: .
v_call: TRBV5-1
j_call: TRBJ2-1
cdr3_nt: TGCGCCAGCAGCTCTTTAAACGATGAGCAGTTCTTC
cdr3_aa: CASSSLNDEQFF

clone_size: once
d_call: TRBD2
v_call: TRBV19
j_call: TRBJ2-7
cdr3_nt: TGTGCCAGTAGTATAGCCCAGACTAGCGGGAATAACTACGAGCAGTACTTC
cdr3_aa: CASSIAQTSGNNYEQYF

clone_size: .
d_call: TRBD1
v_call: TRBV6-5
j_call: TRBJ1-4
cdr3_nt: TGTGCCAGCAACCCGGGACAGGGTGAAAAACTGTTTTTT
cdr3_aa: CASNPGQGEKLFF

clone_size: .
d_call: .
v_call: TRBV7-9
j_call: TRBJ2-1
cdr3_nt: TGTGCCAGCAGCCCCCCCGGAGGGCAAGAGCAGTTCTTC
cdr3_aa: CASSPPGGQEQFF

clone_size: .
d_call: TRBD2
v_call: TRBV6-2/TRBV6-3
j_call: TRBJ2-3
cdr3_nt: TGTGCCAGCAGTTACTCGTGGACTAGCGGCAGCACAGATACGCAGTATTTT
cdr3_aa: CASSYSWTSGSTDTQYF

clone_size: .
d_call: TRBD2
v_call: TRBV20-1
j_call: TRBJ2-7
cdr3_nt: TGCAGTGCTAGGGAGCGGGAGGGCCCCTACGAGCAATACTTC
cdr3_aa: CSAREREGPYEQYF

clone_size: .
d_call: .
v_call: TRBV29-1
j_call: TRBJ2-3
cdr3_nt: TGCAGCGTTCTGACACTCACAGATACGCAGTATTTT
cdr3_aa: CSVLTLTDTQYF

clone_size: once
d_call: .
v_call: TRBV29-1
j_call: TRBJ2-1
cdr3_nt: TGCAGCGTTGTAGGGGGGCTAGTCCACAATGAGCAGTTCTTC
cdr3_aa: CSVVGGLVHNEQFF

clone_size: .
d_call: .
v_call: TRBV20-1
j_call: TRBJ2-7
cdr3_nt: TGCAGTGCTAGAGATTCGGCTGGGGCAAGCAACGAGCAGTACTTC
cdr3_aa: CSARDSAGASNEQYF

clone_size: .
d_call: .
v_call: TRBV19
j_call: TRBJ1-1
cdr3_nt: TGTGCCAGTAGTATCTCACTCGGCACTGAAGCTTTCTTT
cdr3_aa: CASSISLGTEAFF

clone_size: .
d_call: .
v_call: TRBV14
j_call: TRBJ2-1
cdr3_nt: TGTGCCAGCAGCCAATGGATCGGGACCGAGCAGTTCTTC
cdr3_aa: CASSQWIGTEQFF

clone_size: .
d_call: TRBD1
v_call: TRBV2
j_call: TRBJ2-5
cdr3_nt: TGTGCCAGCACCGGACAGGGGGCCTCCGAGACCCAGTACTTC
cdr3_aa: CASTGQGASETQYF

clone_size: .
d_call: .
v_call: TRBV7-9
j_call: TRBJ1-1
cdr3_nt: TGTGCCAGCAGCCTTGTTGAAGCTTTCTTT
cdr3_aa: CASSLVEAFF

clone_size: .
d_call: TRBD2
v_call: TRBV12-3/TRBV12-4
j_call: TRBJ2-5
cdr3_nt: TGTGCCAGCAGCCCTGGACTAGCGGGAGGCCCTCAAAAGACCCAGTACTTC
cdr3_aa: CASSPGLAGGPQKTQYF

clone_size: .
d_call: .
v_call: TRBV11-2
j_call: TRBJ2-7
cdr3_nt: TGTGCCAGCAGCTTAGCTCGGATCTACGAGCAGTACTTC
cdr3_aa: CASSLARIYEQYF

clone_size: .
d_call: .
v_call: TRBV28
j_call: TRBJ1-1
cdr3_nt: TGTGCCAGCAGACCAGACGTAGAGAACACTGAAGCTTTCTTT
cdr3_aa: CASRPDVENTEAFF

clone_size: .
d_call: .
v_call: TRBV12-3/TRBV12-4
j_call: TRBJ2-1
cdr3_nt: TGTGCCAGCAGCGCCGTCGGGGTCTATGAGCAGTTCTTC
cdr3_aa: CASSAVGVYEQFF

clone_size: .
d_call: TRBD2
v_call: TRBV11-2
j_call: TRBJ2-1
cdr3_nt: TGTGCCAGCATAGAGCGGGAGTACAATGAGCAGTTCTTC
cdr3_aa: CASIEREYNEQFF

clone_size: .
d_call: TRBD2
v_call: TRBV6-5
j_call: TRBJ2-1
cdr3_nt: TGTGCCAGCAGTTACTCGGGAGCGGGAGGGACCTACAATGAGCAGTTCTTC
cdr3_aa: CASSYSGAGGTYNEQFF

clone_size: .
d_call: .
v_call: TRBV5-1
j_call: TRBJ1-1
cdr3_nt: TGCGCCAGCAGCTATCGTACGGGGACTGAAGCTTTCTTT
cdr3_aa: CASSYRTGTEAFF

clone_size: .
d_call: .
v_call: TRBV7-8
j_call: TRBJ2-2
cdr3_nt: TGTGCCAGCAGCCCCAGAGGGGAGCTGTTTTTT
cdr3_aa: CASSPRGELFF